The TCR beta chain described here comes from a study of blood T cells in healthy people across ages. Whole-study context: Per every two T cells, about one barcoded beta molecule was captured by template switching. Findings and caveats of the study: Diversity was estimated from one million T cells, and these estimates were considered underestimates. Unknown donor CMV status possibly confounded expanded clonotype changes.

On this clonotype: Its antigen is not identified.

For the second PCR, which ran for roughly 6 to 12 cycles, a sample-barcoded 5' primer and a J-beta primer mix were used. A template-switch adaptor with 12 random nucleotides tagged each cDNA molecule. TCRdb processed the 5' RACE reads anew with MiXCR; each CDR3 protein has one entry. The table includes some 1,500,000 distinct CDR3 sequences, approximately 43% detected once. The TCR sequence derives from a young woman in good health. Sequencing was done on a sample of blood.

The CDR3 here is CASSLLQRGGYEQYF. Written as DNA, the CDR3 is TGTGCCAGCAGTCTCCTCCAGCGGGGGGGCTACGAGCAGTACTTC. V is TRBV6-5 and J is TRBJ2-7; 10 nucleotides line up with TRBD2. Germline V lookup: CDR1 MNHEY, CDR2 SVGAGI. Trimming took 5 bases from V and 3 from J; bases not matched to a gene: 7. The CDR3 is made up of 15 amino acids.